These 15 T cell receptor beta chains were all obtained from the same sample, sequenced in a study of blood T cell repertoires in COVID-19. Using immunoSEQ multiplex PCR, the repertoire was profiled, and TCRdb retains in-frame clones only, with some absent. In the table there are a few hundred thousand clones, roughly nine tenths of which are singletons. Sequenced sample: PBMCs or T cells enriched from blood (not recorded which). Receptor source: a woman aged 25 to 39 who had recovered from COVID-19.

The chain joins TRBV5-1 to TRBJ1-1, with D unclear. The CDR3 contains 17 residues. Trimming took off 0 bases at V and 6 bases at J, with 21 bases between the two ends. Germline lookup yields CDR1 SGHRS and CDR2 YFSETQ. CDR3 region: CASSLADPSRRAPEAFF. CDR3 DNA: TGCGCCAGCAGCTTGGCGGACCCCTCCCGGAGGGCCCCTGAAGCTTTCTTT.

The CDR3 DNA reads as TGTGCCAGCAGTCCGCAGGGGGTTAATGAAAAACTGTTTTTT. Translation: CASSPQGVNEKLFF. The rearrangement uses TRBV2 and TRBJ1-4; 7 bases match TRBD1. There are 14 residues in the CDR3. Germline CDR1 is SNHLY and CDR2 is FYNNEI. V shed 5 bases, J shed 4 bases, and the junction held 4 bases outside the gene matches.

The chain links TRBV5-6 to TRBJ1-5; D is ambiguous. Looked up from germline, CDR1 is SGHDT and CDR2 is YYEEEE. This CDR3 has 16 amino acids. V was shortened by 1 base and J by 2 bases, with 13 bases between the two germline ends. The CDR3 is CASSLFAASGNQPQHF. The CDR3 region has the DNA TGTGCCAGCAGCTTGTTCGCCGCGTCCGGCAATCAGCCCCAGCATTTT.

The chain joins TRBV7-9 to TRBJ1-4, with a tentative D call TRBD1 (5 bases). The ends were cut back, 2 bases at V and 8 bases at J, with 12 bases in the middle. Germline V gene sequence: CDR1 SEHNR, CDR2 FQNEAQ (reference sequence). The CDR3 runs to 14 residues. CDR3 sequence: CASSLWGEREKLFF. In DNA, the CDR3 is TGTGCCAGCAGCTTATGGGGGGAGCGCGAAAAACTGTTTTTT.

This sequence joins TRBV7-2 and TRBJ1-6, with D perhaps matching TRBD1 (6 bases). V was pared by 4 bases and J by 9 bases, with 16 bases between. Germline loops: CDR1 SGHTA, CDR2 FQGNSA. CDR3 length equals 15 residues. The CDR3 sequence is CASSSWSVRGSPLHF. The DNA of the CDR3 is TGTGCCAGCAGCTCTTGGTCCGTCAGGGGTTCACCCCTCCACTTT.

The chain is built from TRBV12-3 or TRBV12-4 and TRBJ1-4, with a tentative D call TRBD1 (6 bases). CDR3 size: 13 residues. V was shortened by 6 bases and J by 8 bases, with 13 bases between the two germline ends. CDR3 in DNA: TGTGCCAGCAGCCGCAGGGGTTACGAAAAACTGTTTTTT. It codes for CASSRRGYEKLFF.

This clone was counted a single time. The chain is built from TRBV4-1 and TRBJ2-3, with 9 bases matching TRBD2. CDR1 is MGHRA, CDR2 YSYEKL, per germline. The CDR3 runs 17 residues. V lost 4 bases to trimming and J lost 6 bases; unmatched junction nucleotides: 14. The CDR3 region has the DNA TGCGCCAGCAGCCCCGGCCCCGGACTAGCGAAGGGGGATACGCAGTATTTT. Residues: CASSPGPGLAKGDTQYF.

The V and J genes are TRBV19 and TRBJ1-4; 10 bases line up with TRBD1. The CDR3 has 14 amino acids. V trimming: 7 bases; J trimming: 8 bases; junction bases outside the gene matches: 7. Germline V gene lookup returns CDR1 LNHDA and CDR2 SQIVND (reference sequence). The CDR3 protein is CASTPDRGFEKLFF. In DNA form, the CDR3 reads TGTGCCAGTACCCCGGACAGGGGGTTCGAAAAACTGTTTTTT.

This clone was seen once. CDR3 residues: CASSSTGQAYEQYF. The CDR3, as DNA: TGTGCCAGCAGCAGTACGGGACAGGCATACGAGCAGTACTTC. The rearrangement joins TRBV28 to TRBJ2-7; 8 positions agree with TRBD1. The CDR3 loop spans 14 amino acids. V lost 6 bases and J lost 4; bases outside the gene matches: 8. Germline values: CDR1 MDHEN, CDR2 SYDVKM.

In DNA form, the CDR3 reads TGTGCCAGCAGTGATCCTGCCAGGTCCTTGAGCGGCTACACCTTC. It translates to CASSDPARSLSGYTF. V gene TRBV6-1 combines with J gene TRBJ1-2; D unclear. V lost 3 bases, J lost 8 bases, and 19 bases lay in between. Germline V gene data show CDR1 as MNHNS and CDR2 as SASEGT. CDR3 length: 15 amino acids.

The chain combines TRBV28 with TRBJ1-2; D might be TRBD1 (6 bases). Germline V lookup: CDR1 MDHEN, CDR2 SYDVKM. V was cut by 6 bases and J by 5 bases, with 13 bases left in between. There are 13 residues in the CDR3. The chain's CDR3 is CASRNTRGYGYTF. CDR3 sequence (DNA): TGTGCCAGCAGAAACACCAGGGGTTATGGCTACACCTTC.

The V and J genes are TRBV6-4 and TRBJ2-3, with 9 bases that match TRBD2. CDR1 and CDR2 from the germline V gene are MRHNA and SNTAGT. Germline trimming cut 3 bases from V and 4 bases from J; bases unmatched to any gene: 5. The CDR3 consists of 15 residues. CDR3: CASSDGAGGSDTQYF. Here the CDR3 DNA reads TGTGCCAGCAGTGATGGAGCGGGAGGTTCAGATACGCAGTATTTT.

The chain links TRBV6-6 to TRBJ2-5; a possible D gene is TRBD1 (6 bases). Between the trimmed V and J ends, which lost 0 bases and 4 bases, there was a span of 12 bases. CDR3 length equals 15 residues. Germline-derived CDR1 and CDR2 are MNHNY and SVGAGI (reference sequence). For the CDR3, the DNA is TGTGCCAGCAGTTACTCGGGGCCAGGGGTAGAGACCCAGTACTTC. As protein: CASSYSGPGVETQYF.

The chain employs TRBV28 and TRBJ1-6, with a weak D call TRBD1 (5 bases). The V end was cut by 5 bases, the J end by 13 bases, with 18 bases between. From germline, CDR1 is MDHEN and CDR2 SYDVKM. This CDR3 is built from 14 residues. CDR3 region: CASSLGAARVPLHF. CDR3 in DNA: TGTGCCAGCAGTCTCGGCGCCGCCAGGGTGCCCCTCCACTTT.

This chain links TRBV4-2 with TRBJ2-1; TRBD1 aligns across 8 bases. The CDR3 contains 17 residues. The germline V gene encodes CDR1 LGHNA and CDR2 YNFKEQ. Trimming removed 2 bases from V and 3 bases from J; junction bases left unmatched: 9. The CDR3 DNA reads as TGTGCCAGCAGCCAAATTGCAGGGACAGGCGACTACAATGAGCAGTTCTTC. Its protein is CASSQIAGTGDYNEQFF.